The clone carrying this T cell receptor (beta chain) has a count of ten or more. These data are taken from a study of CD8 T cells in ankylosing spondylitis. In TCRdb, the 5' RACE reads were re-called with MiXCR into one record per CDR3 protein. The sample lists roughly 17,000 distinct CDR3 sequences; around 8% were seen once. The CDR3 is 18 residues long. Trimming cost V 0 bases and J 9 bases, with 27 bases left between them. CDR1 and CDR2 (germline): DFQATT, SNEGSKA (reference sequence). Sequencing was done on a sample of blood. This clonotype was obtained from a male donor with ankylosing spondylitis or in good health (not recorded which). The chain links TRBV20-1 to TRBJ2-1; D may be TRBD2 (5 bases). CDR3 amino acids: CSARDLGAGDVLRSEQFF. As DNA, the CDR3 is TGCAGTGCTAGAGATTTGGGTGCGGGTGATGTTCTTAGAAGTGAGCAGTTCTTC.